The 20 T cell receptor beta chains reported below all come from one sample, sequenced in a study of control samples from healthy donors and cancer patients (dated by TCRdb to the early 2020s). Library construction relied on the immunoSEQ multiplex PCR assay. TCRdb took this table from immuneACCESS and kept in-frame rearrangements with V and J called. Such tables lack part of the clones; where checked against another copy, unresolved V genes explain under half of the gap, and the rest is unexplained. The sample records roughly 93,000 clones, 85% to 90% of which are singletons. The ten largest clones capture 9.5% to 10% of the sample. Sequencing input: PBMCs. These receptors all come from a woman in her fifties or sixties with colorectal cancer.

CDR3 nucleotides: TGTGCCAGCAGCTTGGGGTTCTACGAGCAGTACGTC. It is translated as CASSLGFYEQYV. The chain links TRBV5-6 to TRBJ2-7; D unresolved. Per the germline V gene, CDR1 is SGHDT and CDR2 is YYEEEE. The V end lost 0 bases, the J end lost 3 bases, and 4 bases lay between the germline ends. The CDR3 is 12 residues long.

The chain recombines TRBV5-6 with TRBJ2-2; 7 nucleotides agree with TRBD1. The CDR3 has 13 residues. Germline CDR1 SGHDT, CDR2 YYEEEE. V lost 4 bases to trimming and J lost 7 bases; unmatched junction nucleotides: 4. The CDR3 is CASSRQGVGELFF. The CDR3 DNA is TGTGCCAGCAGCAGACAGGGAGTCGGGGAGCTGTTTTTT. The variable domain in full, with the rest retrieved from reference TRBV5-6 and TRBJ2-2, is DAGVTQSPTHLIKTRGQQVTLRCSPKSGHDTVSWYQQALGQGPQFIFQYYEEEERQRGNFPDRFSGHQFPNYSSELNVNALLLGDSALYLCASSRQGVGELFFGEGSRLTVL.

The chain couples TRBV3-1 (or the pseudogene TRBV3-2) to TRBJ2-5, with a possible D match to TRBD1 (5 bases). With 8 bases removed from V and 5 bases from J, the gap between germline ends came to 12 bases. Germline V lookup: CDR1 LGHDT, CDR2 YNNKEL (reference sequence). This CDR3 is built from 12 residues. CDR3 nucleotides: TGTGCCAGCGGTAGGGGCGGCGAGACCCAGTACTTC. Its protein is CASGRGGETQYF.

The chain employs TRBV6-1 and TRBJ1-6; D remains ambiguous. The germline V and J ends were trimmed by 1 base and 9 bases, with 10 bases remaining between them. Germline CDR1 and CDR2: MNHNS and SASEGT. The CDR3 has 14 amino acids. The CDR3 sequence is CASSEVVPTSPLHF. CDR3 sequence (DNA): TGTGCCAGCAGTGAAGTGGTACCGACTTCACCCCTCCACTTT.

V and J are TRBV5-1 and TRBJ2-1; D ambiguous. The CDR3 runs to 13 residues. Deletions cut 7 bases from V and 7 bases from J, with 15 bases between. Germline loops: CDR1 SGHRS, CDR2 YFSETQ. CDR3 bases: TGCGCCAGCGGCGGATCACGGGCGAATGAGCAGTTCTTC. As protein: CASGGSRANEQFF. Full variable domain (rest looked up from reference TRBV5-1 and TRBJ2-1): KAGVTQTPRYLIKTRGQQVTLSCSPISGHRSVSWYQQTPGQGLQFLFEYFSETQRNKGNFPGRFSGRQFSNSRSEMNVSTLELGDSALYLCASGGSRANEQFFGPGTRLTVL.

The CDR3 sequence: CASSFGGTILQDTQYF. Here the CDR3 DNA reads TGTGCCAGCAGCTTCGGTGGGACTATTTTACAAGATACGCAGTATTTT. This sequence joins TRBV11-1 and TRBJ2-3; TRBD2 agrees at 7 bases. Looked up from germline, CDR1 is SGHAT and CDR2 is FQDESV (reference sequence). V lost 3 bases and J lost 5; bases outside the gene matches: 11. The CDR3 sequence is 16 residues long.

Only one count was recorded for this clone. DNA of the CDR3: TGTGCCAGCAGTTTGGACAGGCTACAAGAGACCCAGTACTTC. This codes for CASSLDRLQETQYF. The chain carries TRBV27 and TRBJ2-5, with 7 bases matching TRBD1. From germline, CDR1 is MNHEY and CDR2 SMNVEV (reference sequence). The CDR3 length is 14 residues. Trimming cost V 3 bases and J 2 bases; bases outside gene matches: 3.

CDR3 coding DNA: TGTGCCAGCTCACCAAACAGACTAACTGAAGCTTTCTTT. Translated: CASSPNRLTEAFF. The V and J genes are TRBV18 and TRBJ1-1; D uncertain. The length of the CDR3 is 13 residues. Trimming stripped 2 bases from V and 5 bases from J, with 9 bases between. Germline CDR1 and CDR2: KGHSH and LQKENI.

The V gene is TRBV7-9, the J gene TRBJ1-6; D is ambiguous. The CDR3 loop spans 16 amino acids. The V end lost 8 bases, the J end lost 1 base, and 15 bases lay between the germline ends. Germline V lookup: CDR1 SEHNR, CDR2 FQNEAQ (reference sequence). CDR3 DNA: TGTGCCAGCGCCGAACGGGGTGGGTCCTATAATTCACCCCTCCACTTT. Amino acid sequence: CASAERGGSYNSPLHF.

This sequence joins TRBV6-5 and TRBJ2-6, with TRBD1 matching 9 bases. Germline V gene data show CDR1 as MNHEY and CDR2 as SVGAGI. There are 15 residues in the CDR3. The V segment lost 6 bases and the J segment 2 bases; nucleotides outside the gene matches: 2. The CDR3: CASRRTGAGANVLTF. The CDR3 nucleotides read TGTGCCAGCAGACGGACAGGGGCTGGGGCCAACGTCCTGACTTTC.

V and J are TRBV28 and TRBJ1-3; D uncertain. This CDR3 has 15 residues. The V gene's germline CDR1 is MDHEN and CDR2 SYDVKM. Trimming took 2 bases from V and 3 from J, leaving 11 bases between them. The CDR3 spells CASSLSEGYGNTIYF. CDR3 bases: TGTGCCAGCAGTTTAAGTGAAGGGTATGGAAACACCATATATTTT.

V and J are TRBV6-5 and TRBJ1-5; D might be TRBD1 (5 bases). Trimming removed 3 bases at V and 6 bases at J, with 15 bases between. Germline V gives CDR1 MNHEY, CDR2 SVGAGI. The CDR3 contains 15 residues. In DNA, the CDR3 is TGTGCCAGCAGTTATGGGGGGGACCCCGGTCAGCCCCAGCATTTT. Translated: CASSYGGDPGQPQHF.

The CDR3 DNA reads as TGTGCCAGCAGCCTAACAGGGGATCAGCCCCAGCATTTT. Translation: CASSLTGDQPQHF. The chain joins TRBV6-2 or TRBV6-3 to TRBJ1-5; TRBD1 matches at 7 bases. Per germline, CDR1 MNHEY and CDR2 SVGEGT. V dropped 6 bases and J dropped 5; count of bases not matched to a gene: 4. The CDR3 runs to 13 residues.

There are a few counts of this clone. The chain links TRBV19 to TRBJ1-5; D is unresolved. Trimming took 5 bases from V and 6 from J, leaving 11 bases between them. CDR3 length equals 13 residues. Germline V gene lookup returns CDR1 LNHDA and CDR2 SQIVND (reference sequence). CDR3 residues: CASSPYAGQPQHF. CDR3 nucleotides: TGTGCCAGTAGTCCTTACGCGGGTCAGCCCCAGCATTTT.

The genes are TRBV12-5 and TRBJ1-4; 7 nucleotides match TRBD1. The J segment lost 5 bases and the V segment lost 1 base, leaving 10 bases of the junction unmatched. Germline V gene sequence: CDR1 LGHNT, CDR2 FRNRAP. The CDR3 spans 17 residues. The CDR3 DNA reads TGTGCTAGTGGTTTGGGAGGCACAGGGGCTCCAAATGAAAAACTGTTTTTT. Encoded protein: CASGLGGTGAPNEKLFF.

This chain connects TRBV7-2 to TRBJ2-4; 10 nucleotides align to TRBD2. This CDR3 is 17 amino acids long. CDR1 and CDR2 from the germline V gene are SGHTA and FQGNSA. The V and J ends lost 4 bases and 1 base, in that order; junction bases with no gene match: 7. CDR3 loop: CASSSRASGGAKNIQYF. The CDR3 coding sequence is TGTGCCAGCAGCTCCAGGGCTAGCGGGGGTGCCAAAAACATTCAGTACTTC.

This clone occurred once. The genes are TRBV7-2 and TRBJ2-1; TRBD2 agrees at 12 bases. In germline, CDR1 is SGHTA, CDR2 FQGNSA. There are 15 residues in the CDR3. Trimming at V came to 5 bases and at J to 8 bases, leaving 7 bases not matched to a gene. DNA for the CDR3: TGTGCCAGCAGCCACCGACTAGCGGGGGCGGATGAGCAGTTCTTC. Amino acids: CASSHRLAGADEQFF.

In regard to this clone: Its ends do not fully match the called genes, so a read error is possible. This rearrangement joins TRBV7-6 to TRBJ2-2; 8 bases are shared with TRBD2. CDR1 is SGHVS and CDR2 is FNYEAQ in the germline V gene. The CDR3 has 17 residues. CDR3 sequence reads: CASSLVAGFLNAGELFF. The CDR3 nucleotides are TGTGCCAGCAGCTTAGTAGCGGGGTTCTTGAACGCCGGGGAGCTGTTTTTT.

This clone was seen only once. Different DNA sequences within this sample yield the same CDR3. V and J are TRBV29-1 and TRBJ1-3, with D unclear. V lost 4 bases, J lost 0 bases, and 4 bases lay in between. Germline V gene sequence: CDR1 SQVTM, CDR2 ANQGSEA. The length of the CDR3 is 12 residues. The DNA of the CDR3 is TGCAGCGTTGTAGGCTCTGGAAACACCATATATTTT. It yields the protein CSVVGSGNTIYF.

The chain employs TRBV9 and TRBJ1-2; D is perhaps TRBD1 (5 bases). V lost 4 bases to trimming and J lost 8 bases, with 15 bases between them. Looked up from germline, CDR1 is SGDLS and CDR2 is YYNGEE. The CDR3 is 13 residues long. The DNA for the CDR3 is TGTGCCAGCAGCTCGAGGGGTTTGGGCGGCTACACCTTC. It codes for CASSSRGLGGYTF.